These 31 T cell receptor beta chains originate from one sample sequenced in a study of cytomegalovirus exposure and HLA in healthy donors. PCR employed 60 Vbeta and 13 Jbeta primers. The method was immunoSEQ multiplex PCR; TCRdb's version includes in-frame clones alone and lacks a portion of them. The data hold about 150,000 clones, with more than 60% observed a single time. Sequencing used PBMCs. All receptors derive from a woman in her sixties in good health and CMV-seronegative.

In this sample, this clone turned up a few times. The chain recombines TRBV23-1 with TRBJ2-1; D remains unclear. TRBV23-1 is assigned to the ORF class and has an uncertain function. This CDR3 comprises 17 residues. V was trimmed by 3 bases and J by 0 bases, leaving 15 bases between them. In DNA, the CDR3 is TGCGCCAGCAGTCATATTCTGGGCTACAACTCCTACAATGAGCAGTTCTTC. It encodes CASSHILGYNSYNEQFF.

In regard to this clone: One end of the junction fails to match germline, which may point to a read error. The chain uses TRBV6-1 and TRBJ1-1; 7 bases are shared with TRBD1. The CDR3 covers 14 residues. In germline, CDR1 is MNHNS, CDR2 SASEGT. In DNA, the CDR3 is TGTGCCAGCAGTGTTGACAGGGTTAGCACTGAAGCTCTCTTT. Protein sequence: CASSVDRVSTEALF.

J is TRBJ2-3 and V is TRBV7-2; TRBD2 aligns across 9 bases. The CDR3 contains 15 residues. V shed 1 base, J shed 5 bases, and the junction held 4 bases outside the gene matches. Germline values: CDR1 SGHTA, CDR2 FQGNSA. The CDR3 region has the DNA TGTGCCAGCAGCTTAGTCCCTAGCGGGAAAGATACGCAGTATTTT. Its translation is CASSLVPSGKDTQYF.

The rearrangement joins TRBV18 to TRBJ2-7; 7 bases map to TRBD2. The CDR3 is 16 residues long. V dropped 1 base and J dropped 0; count of bases not matched to a gene: 6. Germline lookup yields CDR1 KGHSH and CDR2 LQKENI. The CDR3 reads CASSPLGGGLSYEQYF. The CDR3 DNA follows: TGTGCCAGCTCACCACTGGGGGGAGGGCTCTCCTACGAGCAGTACTTC.

This chain uses TRBV7-2 with TRBJ2-5; 8 nucleotides line up with TRBD2. The CDR3 sequence is 16 residues long. Germline lookup yields CDR1 SGHTA and CDR2 FQGNSA. J gave up 5 bases and V 0 bases, and 8 bases lay outside the gene matches. In DNA, the CDR3 is TGTGCCAGCAGCTTAGCGGGCCGGGGGGGCCGGGAGACCCAGTACTTC. It specifies CASSLAGRGGRETQYF.

Concerning this clone: The junction shows a germline mismatch at one end, possibly a read error. Other DNA sequences in the same sample also yield this CDR3. V gene TRBV10-3 combines with J gene TRBJ1-2; D is uncertain. Germline V CDR1 and CDR2: ENHRY, SYGVKD. CDR3 length: 14 residues. In nucleotides, the CDR3 is TGTGCCATCAGCGAGTCTGGGCTTTACTATGGCTACACCTTC. Translated, it gives CAISESGLYYGYTF.

Points on this clone: The junction departs from germline at one end; a sequencing error may be responsible. The J gene is TRBJ1-1, the V gene TRBV7-9; weak D call: TRBD1 (6 bases). CDR1 and CDR2 (germline): SEHNR, FQNEAQ (reference sequence). The CDR3 is 16 residues long. The CDR3 is CASTLIGGKADTEAFF. DNA for the CDR3: TGTGCCAGCACCTTAATAGGGGGAAAGGCGGACACTGAAGCTTTCTTT.

This chain links TRBV7-9 with TRBJ1-6; TRBD1 matches 7 bases. V shed 0 bases and J 14 bases; nucleotides not matched to a gene: 4. The length of the CDR3 is 13 residues. The germline V gene has CDR1 SEHNR and CDR2 FQNEAQ (reference sequence). CDR3 protein: CASSLAGQSSLHF. CDR3 bases: TGTGCCAGCAGCTTAGCGGGACAGTCATCCCTCCACTTT.

The chain has TRBV13 and TRBJ1-2; D unresolved. The CDR3 sequence is 13 residues long. Trimming pared 5 bases from V and 8 bases from J, leaving 15 bases between. CDR1 is PRHDT and CDR2 is FYEKMQ in the germline V gene (reference sequence). This CDR3 is CASSQTEGGGYTF. The CDR3 DNA reads as TGTGCCAGCAGCCAAACCGAGGGTGGCGGCTACACCTTC.

This clone was counted between two and nine times. The gene calls are TRBV5-1 and TRBJ2-1; 8 positions match TRBD2. CDR1 is SGHRS and CDR2 is YFSETQ in the germline V gene. Trimming removed 4 bases from V and 9 bases from J; junction bases left unmatched: 15. The CDR3 runs to 16 residues. CDR3 amino acids: CASSPELRAGDFEQFF. Here the CDR3 DNA reads TGCGCCAGCAGCCCAGAATTGCGAGCGGGAGATTTTGAGCAGTTCTTC.

The chain combines TRBV2 with TRBJ1-5; tentatively, D is TRBD1 (5 bases). Per germline, CDR1 SNHLY and CDR2 FYNNEI. The CDR3 length is 14 residues. Trimming took 0 bases from V and 10 from J, leaving 13 bases between them. The DNA of the CDR3 is TGTGCCAGCAGTGAAGCTAGGACGGGGGAACCCCAGCATTTT. Translated, it gives CASSEARTGEPQHF.

CDR3: CARSLFDSAYEQYF. CDR3 in DNA: TGTGCCAGAAGCTTATTCGACAGCGCCTACGAGCAGTACTTC. V usage is TRBV5-3 and J usage is TRBJ2-7; D perhaps matches TRBD1 (5 bases). TRBV5-3 is an open reading frame whose function is uncertain. V lost 2 bases and J lost 2, with 11 bases in between. The CDR3 has 14 residues.

The CDR3 sequence is CASASLAAGSPLHF. DNA for the CDR3: TGTGCCAGCGCATCTCTGGCAGCGGGTTCACCCCTCCACTTT. The J gene is TRBJ1-6, the V gene TRBV9; D remains unclear. The V gene lost 7 bases and the J gene lost 9 bases, with 17 bases spanning the gap. The CDR3 loop spans 14 amino acids. The V gene's germline CDR1 is SGDLS and CDR2 YYNGEE.

J is TRBJ1-1 and V is TRBV18, with TRBD1 as a possible D gene (5 bases). The CDR3 loop spans 15 amino acids. The germline V gene encodes CDR1 KGHSH and CDR2 LQKENI. The V and J ends lost 3 bases and 2 bases respectively, with 13 bases between them. The CDR3 spells CASSPARGINTEAFF. The CDR3 DNA follows: TGTGCCAGCTCACCGGCAAGGGGCATAAACACTGAAGCTTTCTTT.

This sequence joins TRBV11-2 and TRBJ2-7; D perhaps matches TRBD1 (5 bases). This CDR3 has 15 amino acids. The V and J ends lost 2 bases and 7 bases respectively, with 18 bases between them. The germline V gene encodes CDR1 SGHAT and CDR2 FQNNGV. As DNA, the CDR3 is TGTGCCAGCAGCTTACCCCCACAGGTTTGGCGGGAGCAGTACTTC. It yields the protein CASSLPPQVWREQYF.

This chain joins TRBV5-4 and TRBJ2-7; 7 bases map to TRBD1. Germline-derived CDR1 and CDR2 are SGHNT and YYREEE (reference sequence). The CDR3 length is 15 residues. Unmatched junction bases numbered 9, after V lost 4 bases and J lost 2 bases. The CDR3 nucleotides read TGTGCCAGCAGCGTAGGGGGCCAGATGGCCTACGAGCAGTACTTC. This encodes CASSVGGQMAYEQYF.

J is TRBJ2-1 and V is TRBV5-4; a weak D match, TRBD2 (7 bases). Germline values: CDR1 SGHNT, CDR2 YYREEE (reference sequence). V gave up 1 base and J gave up 7 bases, with 12 bases separating them. This CDR3 contains 14 residues. The DNA for the CDR3 is TGTGCCAGCAGCTTGATCGGGGGGCGGAATGAGCAGTTCTTC. The encoded protein is CASSLIGGRNEQFF.

This clone has only a few counts. V and J are TRBV6-5 and TRBJ2-7; the match to TRBD2 covers 11 bases. Germline V gives CDR1 MNHEY, CDR2 SVGAGI. This CDR3 spans 15 amino acids. Unmatched junction bases numbered 6, after V lost 6 bases and J lost 2 bases. In DNA form, the CDR3 reads TGTGCCAGCAGAACTAGCGGGGGCATCGCCTACGAGCAGTACTTC. It codes for CASRTSGGIAYEQYF.

The chain recombines TRBV27 with TRBJ2-1; a possible D gene is TRBD2 (5 bases). This CDR3 is built from 14 residues. V gave up 0 bases and J gave up 4 bases, with 7 bases separating them. CDR1 and CDR2 from the germline V gene are MNHEY and SMNVEV (reference sequence). CDR3 in amino acids: CASSLSPGYNEQFF. The CDR3 region has the DNA TGTGCCAGCAGTTTATCTCCGGGATACAATGAGCAGTTCTTC.

The chain joins TRBV5-1 to TRBJ2-5; 11 nucleotides agree with TRBD1. Germline V gene lookup returns CDR1 SGHRS and CDR2 YFSETQ. The CDR3 has 15 amino acids. The ends lost 3 bases at V and 3 bases at J; junction bases unmatched: 4. The CDR3 DNA follows: TGCGCCAGCAGCTCCCCGGGACAGGGGGAAGAGACCCAGTACTTC. Protein sequence: CASSSPGQGEETQYF.

The genes are TRBV27 and TRBJ2-3; 10 bases agree with TRBD1. CDR3 length equals 16 residues. Losses at the gene ends were 5 bases for V and 4 bases for J; bases not matched to a gene: 9. The germline CDR1 and CDR2 sequences are MNHEY and SMNVEV (reference sequence). As DNA, the CDR3 is TGTGCCAGCAGTCCTGACAGGGGGCTATTCGCAGATACGCAGTATTTT. It encodes CASSPDRGLFADTQYF.

The genes are TRBV19 and TRBJ1-5; D might be TRBD1 (6 bases). Germline values: CDR1 LNHDA, CDR2 SQIVND (reference sequence). The CDR3 extends over 14 amino acids. Trimming took off 5 bases at V and 7 bases at J, with 15 bases between the two ends. In nucleotides, the CDR3 is TGTGCCAGTAGTGCAGGGGCAAGTAGGCAGCCCCAGCATTTT. Translated, it gives CASSAGASRQPQHF.

This sequence joins TRBV6-5 and TRBJ2-7; 11 positions agree with TRBD2. The CDR3 spans 14 residues. J lost 3 bases, V lost 6 bases, and 4 bases had no gene match. Per germline, CDR1 MNHEY and CDR2 SVGAGI. In DNA form, the CDR3 reads TGTGCCAGCAGCCCCGGACTAGCGGGCTACGAGCAGTACTTC. It translates to CASSPGLAGYEQYF.

The sample holds a few counts of this clone. The V call is TRBV27, the J call TRBJ1-5, with D hard to call. Trimming took 3 bases from V and 3 from J, leaving 9 bases between them. This CDR3 contains 14 residues. Germline assignment: CDR1 MNHEY and CDR2 SMNVEV (reference sequence). The CDR3 sequence: CASSFKFVNQPQHF. The CDR3 DNA reads as TGTGCCAGCAGTTTTAAATTTGTCAATCAGCCCCAGCATTTT.

J is TRBJ1-6 and V is TRBV6-5; possible D gene TRBD1, 5 bases. The CDR3 sequence is 14 residues long. V gave up 8 bases and J gave up 10 bases, with 18 bases separating them. Per germline, CDR1 MNHEY and CDR2 SVGAGI. CDR3 residues: CASSLAGWGSPLHF. In DNA form, the CDR3 reads TGTGCCAGCTCTCTGGCAGGGTGGGGATCACCCCTCCACTTT.

This clone occurred a few times. In DNA, the CDR3 is TGTGCCATCAGTGAGGTCCAGGGCGACAATGAGCAGTTCTTC. This codes for CAISEVQGDNEQFF. The gene calls are TRBV10-3 and TRBJ2-1, with a possible D match to TRBD1 (5 bases). Trimming pared 2 bases from V and 5 bases from J, leaving 10 bases between. CDR3 length equals 14 residues. Germline CDR1 reads ENHRY; CDR2 reads SYGVKD.

This clone was detected once. This rearrangement joins TRBV7-6 to TRBJ2-1; D remains ambiguous. Trimming stripped 0 bases from V and 6 bases from J, with 9 bases between. CDR1 is SGHVS, CDR2 FNYEAQ, per germline. CDR3 size: 14 residues. This chain's CDR3 is CASSLALGLNEQFF. The CDR3 coding sequence is TGTGCCAGCAGCTTAGCGCTCGGTCTCAATGAGCAGTTCTTC.

In its sample, this clone was seen a few times. This chain uses TRBV7-6 with TRBJ2-5; TRBD2 agrees at 11 bases. The CDR3 runs to 17 residues. Losses at the gene ends were 0 bases for V and 2 bases for J; bases not matched to a gene: 5. CDR1 and CDR2 from the germline V gene are SGHVS and FNYEAQ. CDR3: CASSLAGTSGNQETQYF. The CDR3 DNA is TGTGCCAGCAGCTTAGCAGGGACTAGCGGTAATCAAGAGACCCAGTACTTC.

The rearrangement uses TRBV6-5 and TRBJ2-3; TRBD2 aligns across 7 bases. The CDR3 spans 13 residues. After removal of 10 bases from V and 10 bases from J, the junction contained 14 bases not matched to a gene. Germline V gene data show CDR1 as MNHEY and CDR2 as SVGAGI. The CDR3 DNA follows: TGTGCCACCCAGCCGGGACTAAATTTGGCGCAGTATTTT. This encodes CATQPGLNLAQYF.

The table lists this clone with a few counts. V and J are TRBV6-5 and TRBJ1-2; TRBD1 might be the D (6 bases). V was clipped by 6 bases and J by 4 bases, with 15 bases between them. Germline CDR1 is MNHEY and CDR2 is SVGAGI. CDR3 length equals 14 residues. The CDR3 nucleotides are TGTGCCAGCAGCCGAAGCAACAGGGCCTATGGCTACACCTTC. Its protein product is CASSRSNRAYGYTF.

This clone was detected many times. This chain connects TRBV2 to TRBJ1-2, with D perhaps TRBD1 (5 bases). This CDR3 comprises 13 residues. Germline CDR1 reads SNHLY; CDR2 reads FYNNEI. Trimming pared 2 bases from V and 8 bases from J, leaving 12 bases between. The CDR3: CASSERGAGGYTF. Here the CDR3 DNA reads TGTGCCAGCAGTGAAAGGGGCGCGGGAGGCTACACCTTC.